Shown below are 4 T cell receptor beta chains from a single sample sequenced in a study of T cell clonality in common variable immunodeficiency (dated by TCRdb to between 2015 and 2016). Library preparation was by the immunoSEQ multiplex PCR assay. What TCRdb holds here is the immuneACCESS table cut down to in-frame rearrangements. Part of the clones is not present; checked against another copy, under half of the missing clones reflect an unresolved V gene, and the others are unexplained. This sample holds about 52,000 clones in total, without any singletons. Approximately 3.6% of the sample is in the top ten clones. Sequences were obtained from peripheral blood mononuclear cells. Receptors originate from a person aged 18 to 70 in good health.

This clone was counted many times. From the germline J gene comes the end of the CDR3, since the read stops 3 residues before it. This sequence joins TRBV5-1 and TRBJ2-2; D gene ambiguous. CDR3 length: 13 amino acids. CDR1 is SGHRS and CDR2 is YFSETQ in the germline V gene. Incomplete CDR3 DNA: TGCGCCAGCAGCTTGGGTAGTAATGAAAAG. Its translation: CASSLGSNEK. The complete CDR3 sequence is CASSLGSNEKLFF.

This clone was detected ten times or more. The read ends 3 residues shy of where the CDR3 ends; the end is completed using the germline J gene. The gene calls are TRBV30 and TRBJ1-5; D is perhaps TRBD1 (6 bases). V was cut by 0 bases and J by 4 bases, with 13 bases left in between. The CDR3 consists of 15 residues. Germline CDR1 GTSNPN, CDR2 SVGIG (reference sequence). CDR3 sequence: CAWSVRGGSNQPQHF. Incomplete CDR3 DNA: TGTGCCTGGAGTGTACGAGGGGGTTCGAATCAGCCC.

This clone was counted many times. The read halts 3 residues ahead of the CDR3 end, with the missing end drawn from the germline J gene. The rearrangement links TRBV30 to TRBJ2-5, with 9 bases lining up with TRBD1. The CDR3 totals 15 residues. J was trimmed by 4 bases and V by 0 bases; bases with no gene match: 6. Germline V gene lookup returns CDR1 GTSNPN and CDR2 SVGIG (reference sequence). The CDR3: CAWSVGQGYRETQYF. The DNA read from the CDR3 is TGTGCCTGGAGTGTAGGACAGGGGTATAGAGAGACC. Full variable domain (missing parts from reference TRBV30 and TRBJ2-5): SQTIHQWPATLVQPVGSPLSLECTVEGTSNPNLYWYRQAAGRGLQLLFYSVGIGQISSEVPQNLSASRPQDRQFILSSKKLLLSDSGFYLCAWSVGQGYRETQYFGPGTRLLVL.

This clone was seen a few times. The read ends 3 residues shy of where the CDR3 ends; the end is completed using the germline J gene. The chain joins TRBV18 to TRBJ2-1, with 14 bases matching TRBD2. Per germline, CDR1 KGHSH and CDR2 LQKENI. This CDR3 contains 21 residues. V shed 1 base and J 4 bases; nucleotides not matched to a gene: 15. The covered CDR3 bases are TGTGCCAGCTCACCACTTGCCGGGACTAGCGGGAGTATTGCGGTTTACAATGAG. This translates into CASSPLAGTSGSIAVYNE. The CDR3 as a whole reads CASSPLAGTSGSIAVYNEQFF.